This is a list of T cell receptor beta chains from one sample in a study of shared clonotypes between healthy human individuals. This table comes from immunoSEQ multiplex PCR, and its TCRdb copy is limited to in-frame clones, with some not included. This table holds some 2.4 million clones, roughly 93% found once. The sequencing input was naive CD4+ T cells from PBMCs. These TCRs come from a man aged 18 to 29 in good health. Some clones in this sample may be carry-over from other donors' samples. Each CDR3 is given with its conserved first and last residue. Each record gives: clone size, D gene, V gene, J gene, CDR3 length, CDR3 protein, CDR3 DNA. A D gene is named only where the DNA matches it firmly. A clone size is listed for some rows: how often the clone was seen (once, few, many), or a class if it is expanded.

NA,NA,TRBV25-1,TRBJ2-1,16,CASSVRLVLLGGEQFF,TGTGCCAGCAGTGTGAGACTAGTTCTCCTAGGAGGTGAGCAGTTCTTC
NA,TRBD2,TRBV14,TRBJ2-7,15,CASSRGLAGVGEQYF,TGTGCCAGCAGCCGAGGACTAGCGGGAGTTGGGGAGCAGTACTTC
NA,NA,TRBV18,TRBJ1-4,13,CASSALRDQKLFF,TGTGCCAGCTCCGCGCTCCGGGATCAAAAACTGTTTTTT
NA,NA,TRBV30,TRBJ1-5,15,CAWGFGRGGDQPQHF,TGTGCCTGGGGTTTTGGCAGGGGTGGGGATCAGCCCCAGCATTTT
NA,NA,TRBV9,TRBJ1-2,14,CASSVSSRPEGYTF,TGTGCCAGCAGCGTATCGAGCCGACCCGAGGGCTACACCTTC
few,TRBD1,TRBV19,TRBJ1-1,16,CASSLETGRKNTEAFF,TGTGCCAGTAGTCTCGAGACAGGGCGCAAGAACACTGAAGCTTTCTTT
NA,NA,TRBV28,TRBJ1-2,17,CASSLKLGNQPNYGYTF,TGTGCCAGCAGTTTAAAACTCGGGAACCAACCTAACTATGGCTACACCTTC
NA,TRBD1,TRBV18,TRBJ1-1,14,CASSPTGGNTEAFF,TGTGCCAGCTCACCAACAGGGGGGAACACTGAAGCTTTCTTT
NA,NA,TRBV11-2,TRBJ1-2,16,CASSLVQTPRGYGYTF,TGTGCCAGCAGCTTAGTTCAAACACCCCGGGGCTATGGCTACACCTTC
NA,TRBD2,TRBV5-1,TRBJ2-1,15,CASSSGLAGGSEQFF,TGCGCCAGCAGCTCGGGACTAGCGGGAGGTAGTGAGCAGTTCTTC
NA,NA,TRBV9,TRBJ2-6,15,CASSVVPSGANVLTF,TGTGCCAGCAGCGTAGTCCCCTCTGGGGCCAACGTCCTGACTTTC
NA,TRBD1,TRBV11-2,TRBJ2-7,14,CASSNGQGLDEQYF,TGTGCCAGCAGCAATGGACAGGGGCTTGACGAGCAGTACTTC
once,NA,TRBV19,TRBJ2-7,14,CASSMGSDRYEQYF,TGTGCCAGTAGTATGGGAAGCGATCGGTACGAGCAGTACTTC
NA,NA,TRBV5-1,TRBJ2-3,16,CASRSSAGAIGDTQYF,TGCGCCAGCAGGAGCTCGGCTGGAGCGATCGGAGATACGCAGTATTTT
NA,TRBD2,TRBV9,TRBJ2-3,15,CASKRTSGTTDTQYF,TGTGCCAGCAAGCGGACTAGCGGGACCACAGATACGCAGTATTTT